The clone carrying this TCR beta chain came up a few times. There are 14 residues in the CDR3. Germline CDR1 is SGHRS and CDR2 is YFSETQ. Deletions cut 0 bases from V and 2 bases from J, with 8 bases between. Original processing notes: Cell counts per sample came from amplifying reference gene primers. Generated by immunoSEQ multiplex PCR, the TCRdb table keeps only in-frame clones and is missing some. The D gene and trimming were derived from the DNA, and the V and J assignments and clone size from that table. In the table there are 250,000 to 300,000 clones, about 88% of which are singletons. The data were obtained in a study of blood T cell repertoires in COVID-19. The Seattle patients, enrolled during active infection, were followed longitudinally.

This chain connects TRBV5-1 to TRBJ2-5; no reliable D call. This sequence originates from a woman in her 30s with COVID-19, enrolled during active disease. Sequencing used peripheral blood. The CDR3 loop reads CASSLGLFQETQYF. The CDR3 bases are TGCGCCAGCAGCTTGGGTCTTTTTCAAGAGACCCAGTACTTC. Drawing the rest from reference TRBV5-1 and TRBJ2-5, the complete variable domain is KAGVTQTPRYLIKTRGQQVTLSCSPISGHRSVSWYQQTPGQGLQFLFEYFSETQRNKGNFPGRFSGRQFSNSRSEMNVSTLELGDSALYLCASSLGLFQETQYFGPGTRLLVL.